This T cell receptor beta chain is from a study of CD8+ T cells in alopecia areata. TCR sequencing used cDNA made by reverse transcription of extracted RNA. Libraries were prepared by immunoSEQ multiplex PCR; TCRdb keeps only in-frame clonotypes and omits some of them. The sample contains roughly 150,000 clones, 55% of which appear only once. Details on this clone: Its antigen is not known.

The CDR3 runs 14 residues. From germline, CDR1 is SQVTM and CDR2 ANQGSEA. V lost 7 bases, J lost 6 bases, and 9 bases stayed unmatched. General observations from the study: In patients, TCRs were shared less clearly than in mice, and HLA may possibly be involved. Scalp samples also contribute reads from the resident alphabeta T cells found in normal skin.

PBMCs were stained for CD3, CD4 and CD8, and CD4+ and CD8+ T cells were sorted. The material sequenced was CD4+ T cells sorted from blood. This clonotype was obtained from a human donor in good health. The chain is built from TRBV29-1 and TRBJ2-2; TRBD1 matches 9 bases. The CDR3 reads CSAMGQGFPGELFF. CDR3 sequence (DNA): TGCAGCGCCATGGGACAGGGTTTCCCCGGGGAGCTGTTTTTT.